Below, 8 T cell receptor beta chains from the same sample are listed, as sequenced in a study of cytomegalovirus exposure and HLA in healthy donors. Primers included in the PCR were 60 Vbeta and 13 Jbeta primers. Measured with immunoSEQ multiplex PCR; TCRdb has only the in-frame clones, and not every one. The sample consists of roughly 120,000 clones, about four fifths of them appearing once. The sample was PBMCs. All receptors come from a woman in her sixties or seventies in good health and CMV-seropositive.

The CDR3 loop is CASSLSRGQSSPLHF. The CDR3 DNA is TGTGCCAGCAGCTTAAGCAGGGGGCAGAGCTCACCCCTCCACTTT. The J gene is TRBJ1-6, the V gene TRBV11-2; TRBD1 matches 8 bases. The germline CDR1 and CDR2 sequences are SGHAT and FQNNGV. This CDR3 spans 15 amino acids. J lost 10 bases, V lost 2 bases, and 7 bases had no gene match.

The chain links TRBV19 to TRBJ1-5; maybe TRBD1 (5 bases). The V end was cut by 6 bases, the J end by 4 bases, with 19 bases between. Germline V gene lookup returns CDR1 LNHDA and CDR2 SQIVND (reference sequence). The CDR3 runs to 16 residues. CDR3 nucleotides: TGTGCCAGTAGGGAAGGGGCACAGCTCACAAATCAGCCCCAGCATTTT. Protein: CASREGAQLTNQPQHF.

This clone was counted a few times. The chain is built from TRBV7-2 and TRBJ1-2; D possibly corresponds to TRBD1 (6 bases). The length of the CDR3 is 15 residues. V was clipped by 5 bases and J by 8 bases, with 21 bases between them. Germline-derived CDR1 and CDR2 are SGHTA and FQGNSA. CDR3 nucleotide sequence: TGTGCCAGCAGCCCTAACGTAGGGGGTACTCGCGGCTACACCTTC. Protein product: CASSPNVGGTRGYTF.

The chain carries TRBV15 and TRBJ1-1, with a possible D match to TRBD1 (6 bases). Germline CDR1 reads LNHNV; CDR2 reads YYDKDF (reference sequence). Trimming removed 8 bases at V and 4 bases at J, with 17 bases between. The CDR3 runs to 14 residues. In DNA form, the CDR3 reads TGTGCCACCCAGGGGTCTTATGGGAGCACTGAAGCTTTCTTT. Translated: CATQGSYGSTEAFF.

The chain joins TRBV7-2 to TRBJ2-1; 13 bases map to TRBD2. Germline CDR1 SGHTA, CDR2 FQGNSA. Germline trimming cut 1 base from V and 11 bases from J; bases unmatched to any gene: 5. This CDR3 has 15 residues. CDR3 in amino acids: CASSLETSGGGQQFF. CDR3 DNA: TGTGCCAGCAGCTTAGAAACTAGCGGGGGGGGCCAGCAGTTCTTC.

This clone occurred a few times. V is TRBV4-1 and J is TRBJ2-1, with 7 nucleotides matching TRBD2. The CDR3 totals 20 residues. CDR1 and CDR2 (germline): MGHRA, YSYEKL. V shed 5 bases, J shed 2 bases, and the junction held 21 bases outside the gene matches. The CDR3 here is CASSWGLGQWKRGTYNEQFF. The CDR3 DNA follows: TGCGCCAGCAGCTGGGGCTTGGGTCAGTGGAAGCGGGGCACCTACAATGAGCAGTTCTTC.

J is TRBJ1-2 and V is TRBV7-2; D is uncertain. The germline CDR1 and CDR2 sequences are SGHTA and FQGNSA. This CDR3 is built from 15 residues. V lost 4 bases to trimming and J lost 8 bases, with 20 bases between them. In DNA, the CDR3 is TGTGCCAGCAGCTCCATGGGAGCTCGCATGGGGGGCTACACCTTC. Translation gives CASSSMGARMGGYTF.

The gene calls are TRBV19 and TRBJ2-7, with 8 bases matching TRBD2. V lost 6 bases, J lost 1 base, and 8 bases stayed unmatched. The V gene's germline CDR1 is LNHDA and CDR2 SQIVND (reference sequence). This CDR3 has 15 residues. The CDR3 sequence is CASSEMPSGSYEQYF. Here the CDR3 DNA reads TGTGCCAGTAGCGAGATGCCTAGCGGGTCCTACGAGCAGTACTTC.